Given below is one T cell receptor (beta chain) in context. The antigen remains unidentified. These data belong to a study of T cells in tuberculosis. Points from the study as a whole: Smaller distances to GMM-specific TCRs suggested their expansion in active tuberculosis. Shorter CDR3-alpha in active tuberculosis partly drove smaller distances. Active tuberculosis cases were adults; controls were adolescents.

This table comes from immunoSEQ multiplex PCR, and its TCRdb copy is limited to in-frame clones, with some not included. Of about 33,000 clones in the sample, 85% to 95% are singletons; the top ten hold about 7.8%. Adolescents were screened for latent TB by skin test and IGRA. Per the germline V gene, CDR1 is MNHNS and CDR2 is SASEGT. V gave up 0 bases and J gave up 10 bases, with 9 bases separating them. The CDR3 runs 12 residues. The V and J genes are TRBV6-1 and TRBJ1-1; no reliable D call. The clonotype was recovered from a donor aged 5 to 30 with latent tuberculosis or without tuberculosis infection. Some clones in this sample may be carry-over from other donors' samples. Sample: PBMCs. CDR3 sequence reads: CASSEAEVRAFF. In nucleotides, the CDR3 is TGTGCCAGCAGTGAAGCAGAAGTCAGAGCTTTCTTT.